This entry lists 26 T cell receptor beta chains sequenced from one sample in a study of T cells in Graves' hyperthyroidism and ophthalmopathy. Authors of the study amplified TCR beta CDR3 regions from RNA transcripts. HTBI primers were used for first-round RT-PCR of the TCR CDR3. MiXCR was run by TCRdb on the multiplex PCR reads, yielding one entry per CDR3 protein. The profile covers some 600,000 distinct CDR3 sequences, with approximately 13% appearing a single time and roughly 5.5% taken by the ten largest. The sample consisted of blood. The receptors were gathered from a woman aged 30 to 39 with Graves' hyperthyroidism that later progressed to Graves' ophthalmopathy.

This clonotype occurred many times. This chain links TRBV5-1 with TRBJ1-1; a possible D gene is TRBD1 (5 bases). Germline CDR1 and CDR2: SGHRS and YFSETQ. Trimming left V 2 bases short and J 4 bases short, with 12 bases between. This CDR3 is built from 14 residues. Written as DNA, the CDR3 is TGCGCCAGCAGCTTTCGCCAGGGAGGCACTGAAGCTTTCTTT. Its protein is CASSFRQGGTEAFF. Full variable domain (rest looked up from reference TRBV5-1 and TRBJ1-1): KAGVTQTPRYLIKTRGQQVTLSCSPISGHRSVSWYQQTPGQGLQFLFEYFSETQRNKGNFPGRFSGRQFSNSRSEMNVSTLELGDSALYLCASSFRQGGTEAFFGQGTRLTVV.

This clonotype turned up a few times. The V gene is TRBV9, the J gene TRBJ1-4; D is uncertain. Germline V lookup: CDR1 SGDLS, CDR2 YYNGEE. The CDR3 is 14 residues long. Trimming cost V 1 base and J 7 bases, with 11 bases left between them. CDR3 region: CASSVSRAAEKLFF. The CDR3, as DNA: TGTGCCAGCAGCGTATCCCGGGCGGCTGAAAAACTGTTTTTT.

In its sample, this clonotype was seen a few times. A much larger clonotype is one base distant, so this may be a read error. CDR3 protein: CASSRVEGLAEAFF. The CDR3 DNA sequence: TGTGCCAGCAGCAGAGTGGAGGGCCTCGCTGAAGCTTTCTTT. The rearrangement uses TRBV12-3 or TRBV12-4 and TRBJ1-1; D unresolved. The CDR3 sequence is 14 residues long. V lost 6 bases to trimming and J lost 6 bases, with 17 bases between them.

In its sample, this clonotype was seen many times. The gene calls are TRBV28 and TRBJ2-6; D possibly corresponds to TRBD2 (5 bases). The CDR3 consists of 16 residues. Trimming pared 5 bases from V and 0 bases from J, leaving 11 bases between. Germline assignment: CDR1 MDHEN and CDR2 SYDVKM. The CDR3 sequence: CASSVEGRSGANVLTF. The DNA of the CDR3 is TGTGCCAGCAGTGTAGAGGGCCGCTCTGGGGCCAACGTCCTGACTTTC.

At least ten counts were recorded for this clonotype. The chain links TRBV30 to TRBJ2-7; a possible D gene is TRBD1 (6 bases). The CDR3 totals 12 residues. V was cut by 2 bases and J by 7 bases, with 12 bases left in between. CDR1 GTSNPN and CDR2 SVGIG come from the germline V gene (reference sequence). The CDR3 bases are TGTGCCTGGAGTACAGGGTCGGGGGAGCAGTACTTC. Encoded protein: CAWSTGSGEQYF.

This clonotype was seen repeatedly, ten times or more. This rearrangement joins TRBV6-2 or TRBV6-3 to TRBJ2-7, with a tentative D call TRBD2 (6 bases). V lost 0 bases, J lost 5 bases, and 14 bases lay in between. CDR1 is MNHEY and CDR2 is SVGEGT in the germline V gene. CDR3 length: 15 amino acids. The CDR3 DNA sequence: TGTGCCAGCAGTTACTCGGGCAGGGAGGTTCACGAGCAGTACTTC. Translated: CASSYSGREVHEQYF.

The chain employs TRBV10-2 and TRBJ1-4, with D unclear. The germline V gene encodes CDR1 WSHSY and CDR2 SAAADI. The CDR3 covers 12 residues. V shed 3 bases and J shed 16 bases, with 15 bases lying between them. The CDR3 region is CASSEGEGTKFF. In DNA, the CDR3 is TGCGCCAGCAGTGAAGGAGAGGGAACCAAGTTTTTT.

The rearrangement uses TRBV28 and TRBJ1-3; D possibly corresponds to TRBD1 (5 bases). V lost 7 bases and J 8 bases, leaving 12 bases between the germline ends. CDR1 MDHEN and CDR2 SYDVKM come from the germline V gene. This CDR3 spans 12 amino acids. The CDR3 DNA is TGTGCCAGCAACGGGGCCGGGGACACCATATATTTT. Translated: CASNGAGDTIYF.

Many counts were recorded for this clonotype. The chain recombines TRBV30 with TRBJ2-5; D is uncertain. The CDR3 loop spans 11 amino acids. Per germline, CDR1 GTSNPN and CDR2 SVGIG (reference sequence). Trimming removed 2 bases from V and 5 bases from J, with 6 bases in between. CDR3 sequence (DNA): TGTGCCTGGAGTCTCCGGGAGACCCAGTACTTC. Protein sequence: CAWSLRETQYF.

This clonotype was detected ten times or more. V gene TRBV25-1 combines with J gene TRBJ2-7, with 7 positions matching TRBD2. The germline V gene has CDR1 MGHDK and CDR2 SYGVNS. This CDR3 comprises 17 residues. V trimming: 1 base; J trimming: 9 bases; junction bases outside the gene matches: 18. CDR3 in DNA: TGTGCCAGCAGTGAATCCCTGGGGAGCGGGACCGTACGAGGGCAGTACTTC. Translated: CASSESLGSGTVRGQYF.

This clonotype was seen ten or more times. The chain links TRBV3-1 to TRBJ1-1; D ambiguous. The CDR3 runs to 14 residues. Germline V gene sequence: CDR1 LGHDT, CDR2 YNNKEL (reference sequence). The V gene lost 1 base and the J gene lost 1 base, with 7 bases spanning the gap. The CDR3 DNA is TGTGCCAGCAGCCAAGCGGATAGGAACACTGAAGCTTTCTTT. This sequence encodes CASSQADRNTEAFF.

This clonotype was seen many times. This chain uses TRBV19 with TRBJ1-1; 7 nucleotides line up with TRBD1. CDR3 length: 14 amino acids. Germline V lookup: CDR1 LNHDA, CDR2 SQIVND (reference sequence). Unmatched junction bases numbered 14, after V lost 5 bases and J lost 11 bases. In DNA, the CDR3 is TGTGCCAGTAGTCTGACAGGGTCTAATCGTGTGGCTTTCTTT. Amino acids: CASSLTGSNRVAFF.

The chain employs TRBV3-1 and TRBJ2-7, with D possibly being TRBD2 (6 bases). The V end was cut by 1 base, the J end by 6 bases, with 10 bases between. This CDR3 region has 13 residues. CDR1 and CDR2 from the germline V gene are LGHDT and YNNKEL (reference sequence). The CDR3 here is CASSQVDGGEQYF. DNA for the CDR3: TGTGCCAGCAGCCAAGTGGACGGGGGCGAGCAGTACTTC.

This clonotype was detected only a few times. The chain employs TRBV20-1 and TRBJ1-1, with 7 bases matching TRBD1. Unmatched junction bases numbered 5, after V lost 6 bases and J lost 1 base. CDR3 length equals 13 residues. Germline V CDR1 and CDR2: DFQATT, SNEGSKA (reference sequence). DNA for the CDR3: TGCAGTGCCCTGGGACAGCCGAACACTGAAGCTTTCTTT. This sequence encodes CSALGQPNTEAFF.

The chain joins TRBV20-1 to TRBJ1-1; unclear D gene. The V and J ends lost 8 bases and 1 base respectively, with 5 bases between them. CDR3 length: 10 amino acids. Germline CDR1 is DFQATT and CDR2 is SNEGSKA (reference sequence). The CDR3 region has the DNA TGCAGTACACGGAACACTGAAGCTTTCTTT. Amino acids: CSTRNTEAFF.

About this clonotype: The conserved closing phenylalanine or tryptophan is absent in this CDR3, likely reflecting a read error. The V call is TRBV28, the J call TRBJ1-5; D gene unclear. CDR1 and CDR2 (germline): MDHEN, SYDVKM. V was trimmed by 3 bases and J by 0 bases, leaving 9 bases between them. The CDR3 is 15 amino acids. CDR3 sequence reads: CASSLTPYSNQPQHV. The CDR3, as DNA: TGTGCCAGCAGTTTGACACCGTATAGCAATCAGCCCCAGCATGTT.

This clonotype was recorded many times. This rearrangement joins TRBV18 to TRBJ1-5; TRBD1 matches 9 bases. Losses at the gene ends were 4 bases for V and 7 bases for J; bases not matched to a gene: 11. CDR1 and CDR2 from the germline V gene are KGHSH and LQKENI. This CDR3 region has 16 residues. The DNA of the CDR3 is TGTGCCAGCTCACAAAAGACAGGGGGAGTAAGCCAGCCCCAGCATTTT. It translates to CASSQKTGGVSQPQHF.

V gene TRBV7-2 combines with J gene TRBJ2-5; TRBD2 matches at 7 bases. CDR1 SGHTA and CDR2 FQGNSA come from the germline V gene. Trimming at V came to 1 base and at J to 5 bases, leaving 10 bases not matched to a gene. The CDR3 contains 16 residues. CDR3 in amino acids: CASSLDRTRFWETQYF. The CDR3 DNA sequence: TGTGCCAGCAGCTTAGATCGGACTAGATTTTGGGAGACCCAGTACTTC.

The chain joins TRBV2 to TRBJ1-4; 8 nucleotides match TRBD1. The V gene's germline CDR1 is SNHLY and CDR2 FYNNEI. V lost 3 bases and J lost 0; bases outside the gene matches: 6. The CDR3 consists of 17 residues. The CDR3 reads CASSDPLDRATNEKLFF. The CDR3 nucleotides are TGTGCCAGCAGTGATCCGTTGGACAGGGCAACTAATGAAAAACTGTTTTTT. Filled out from reference TRBV2 and TRBJ1-4, the complete variable domain reads EPEVTQTPSHQVTQMGQEVILRCVPISNHLYFYWYRQILGQKVEFLVSFYNNEISEKSEIFDDQFSVERPDGSNFTLKIRSTKLEDSAMYFCASSDPLDRATNEKLFFGSGTQLSVL.

A remark on this clonotype: A much larger clone differs by one base, so this may be a read error. The chain uses TRBV5-1 and TRBJ2-3, with 8 bases lining up with TRBD1. The J call is in doubt because the DNA end fits TRBJ1-5 better. The CDR3 sequence is 17 residues long. Germline loops: CDR1 SGHRS, CDR2 YFSETQ. CDR3 sequence: CASSPDPGQDLTDTQHF. As DNA, the CDR3 is TGCGCCAGCAGCCCGGACCCGGGACAGGACCTCACAGATACGCAGCATTTT.

This clonotype has just a few counts. The chain is built from TRBV12-5 and TRBJ2-2; 11 bases match TRBD1. Germline CDR1 reads LGHNT; CDR2 reads FRNRAP. CDR3 length equals 16 residues. V lost 5 bases and J lost 3; bases outside the gene matches: 5. The CDR3 protein is CASGPRTGGYTGELFF. As DNA, the CDR3 is TGTGCTAGTGGTCCCCGGACAGGGGGCTACACCGGGGAGCTGTTTTTT. The variable domain in full, with the rest retrieved from reference TRBV12-5 and TRBJ2-2, is DARVTQTPRHKVTEMGQEVTMRCQPILGHNTVFWYRQTMMQGLELLAYFRNRAPLDDSGMPKDRFSAEMPDATLATLKIQPSEPRDSAVYFCASGPRTGGYTGELFFGEGSRLTVL.

To note about this clonotype: At one end, the junction sequence differs from germline, possibly due to a read error. The V gene is TRBV11-3, the J gene TRBJ2-2, with a weak D call TRBD2 (5 bases). The CDR3 length is 14 residues. Germline CDR1 is SGHNT and CDR2 is YENEEA. The CDR3 DNA sequence: TGTGCCAGCAGCTTACGGACTGGTACCGGGGAGCCGTTTTTT. Translating gives CASSLRTGTGEPFF.

This clonotype was recorded many times. This chain connects TRBV11-2 to TRBJ1-1, with TRBD1 matching over 9 bases. V was clipped by 5 bases and J by 6 bases; unmatched bases: 7. The CDR3 is 14 amino acids. The germline V gene has CDR1 SGHAT and CDR2 FQNNGV. CDR3 region: CASSPRTGAAEAFF. The CDR3 nucleotides are TGTGCCAGCAGCCCCCGGACAGGGGCGGCTGAAGCTTTCTTT.

This clonotype was observed at least ten times. The chain employs TRBV2 and TRBJ2-3; TRBD1 aligns across 7 bases. With V trimmed by 5 bases and J by 1 base, 6 bases remained unmatched. Looked up from germline, CDR1 is SNHLY and CDR2 is FYNNEI. CDR3 size: 15 residues. This CDR3 reads CASSLRDSRTDTQYF. The DNA for the CDR3 is TGTGCCAGCAGTCTCCGGGACAGCCGCACAGATACGCAGTATTTT.

This clonotype was observed a few times. The chain combines TRBV10-3 with TRBJ2-1; D possibly corresponds to TRBD2 (6 bases). Trimming pared 1 base from V and 1 base from J, leaving 8 bases between. The CDR3 sequence is 15 residues long. Germline loops: CDR1 ENHRY, CDR2 SYGVKD. DNA for the CDR3: TGTGCCATCAGTGAGTGGGGGGAATCCTACAATGAGCAGTTCTTC. Its protein is CAISEWGESYNEQFF.

This clonotype occurred a few times. The CDR3 DNA reads as TGTGCCAGCAGCTTAGGTTGGACAGGGATGGGAGAGACCCAGTACTTC. Translated, it gives CASSLGWTGMGETQYF. The gene calls are TRBV7-9 and TRBJ2-5, with 8 bases fitting TRBD1. CDR3 length: 16 residues. V lost 1 base and J lost 4; bases outside the gene matches: 8. Germline V lookup: CDR1 SEHNR, CDR2 FQNEAQ (reference sequence).